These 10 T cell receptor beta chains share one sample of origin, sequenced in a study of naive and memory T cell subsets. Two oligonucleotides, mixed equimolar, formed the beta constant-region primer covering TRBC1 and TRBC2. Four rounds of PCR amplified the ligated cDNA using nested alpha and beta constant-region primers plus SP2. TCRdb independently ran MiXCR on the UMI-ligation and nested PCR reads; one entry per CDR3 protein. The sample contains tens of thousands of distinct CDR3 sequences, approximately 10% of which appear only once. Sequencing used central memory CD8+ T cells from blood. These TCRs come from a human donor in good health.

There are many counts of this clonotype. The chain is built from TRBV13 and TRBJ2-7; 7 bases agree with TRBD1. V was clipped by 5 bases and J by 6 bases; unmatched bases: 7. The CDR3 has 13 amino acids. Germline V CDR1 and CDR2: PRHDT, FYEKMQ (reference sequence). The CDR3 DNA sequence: TGTGCCAGCAGCACCACAGGGGATGGCGAGCAGTACTTC. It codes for CASSTTGDGEQYF.

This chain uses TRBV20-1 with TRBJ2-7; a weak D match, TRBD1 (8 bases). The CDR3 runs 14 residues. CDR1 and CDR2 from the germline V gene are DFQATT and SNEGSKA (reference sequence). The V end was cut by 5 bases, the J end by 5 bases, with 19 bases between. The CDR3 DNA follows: TGCAGTGCTCCGACAGGGGAGGGCAGGGACGAGCAGTACTTC. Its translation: CSAPTGEGRDEQYF.

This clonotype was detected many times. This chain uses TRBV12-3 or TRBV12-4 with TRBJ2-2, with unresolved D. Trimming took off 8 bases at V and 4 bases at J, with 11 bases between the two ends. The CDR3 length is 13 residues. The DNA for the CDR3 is TGTGCCAGCCCGGCCCCTGGCACCGGGGAGCTGTTTTTT. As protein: CASPAPGTGELFF.

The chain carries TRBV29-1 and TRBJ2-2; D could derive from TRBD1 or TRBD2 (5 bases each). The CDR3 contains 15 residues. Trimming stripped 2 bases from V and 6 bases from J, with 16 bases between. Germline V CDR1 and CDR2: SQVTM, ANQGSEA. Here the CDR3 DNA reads TGCAGCGTTGAACTGTTCTCAATGGGACCCGGGGAGCTGTTTTTT. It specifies CSVELFSMGPGELFF.

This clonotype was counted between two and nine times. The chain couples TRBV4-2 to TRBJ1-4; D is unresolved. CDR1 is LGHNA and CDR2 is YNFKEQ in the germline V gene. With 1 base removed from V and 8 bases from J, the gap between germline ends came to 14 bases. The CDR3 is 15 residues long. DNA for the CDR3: TGTGCCAGCAGCCAAGCCCTGGGAAGTGAGGAAAAACTGTTTTTT. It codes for CASSQALGSEEKLFF.

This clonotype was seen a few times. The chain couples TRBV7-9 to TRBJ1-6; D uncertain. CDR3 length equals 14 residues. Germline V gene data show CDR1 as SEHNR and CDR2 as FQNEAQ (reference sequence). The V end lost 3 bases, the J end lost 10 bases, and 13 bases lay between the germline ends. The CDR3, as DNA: TGTGCCAGCAGCTTGGCACAGTTTTTATCACCCCTCCACTTT. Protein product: CASSLAQFLSPLHF.

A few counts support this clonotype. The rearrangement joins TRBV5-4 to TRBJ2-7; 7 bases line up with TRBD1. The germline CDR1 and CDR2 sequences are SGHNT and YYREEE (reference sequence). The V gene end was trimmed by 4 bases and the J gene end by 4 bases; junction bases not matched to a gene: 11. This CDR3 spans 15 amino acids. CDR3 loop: CASSGTRTGAYEQYF. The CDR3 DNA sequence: TGTGCCAGCAGCGGAACCCGGACAGGCGCGTACGAGCAGTACTTC.

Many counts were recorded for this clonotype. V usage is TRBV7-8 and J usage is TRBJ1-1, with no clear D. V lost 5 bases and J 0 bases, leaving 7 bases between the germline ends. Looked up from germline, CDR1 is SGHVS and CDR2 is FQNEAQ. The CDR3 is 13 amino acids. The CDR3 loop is CASSLLMNTEAFF. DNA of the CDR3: TGTGCCAGCAGCCTTTTAATGAACACTGAAGCTTTCTTT.

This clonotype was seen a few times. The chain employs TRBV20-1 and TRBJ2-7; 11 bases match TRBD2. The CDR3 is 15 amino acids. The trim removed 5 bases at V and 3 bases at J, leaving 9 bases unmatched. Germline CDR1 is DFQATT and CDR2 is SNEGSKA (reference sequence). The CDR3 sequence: CSAGGLAGGFYEQYF. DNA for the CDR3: TGCAGTGCTGGGGGTCTAGCGGGAGGCTTCTACGAGCAGTACTTC.

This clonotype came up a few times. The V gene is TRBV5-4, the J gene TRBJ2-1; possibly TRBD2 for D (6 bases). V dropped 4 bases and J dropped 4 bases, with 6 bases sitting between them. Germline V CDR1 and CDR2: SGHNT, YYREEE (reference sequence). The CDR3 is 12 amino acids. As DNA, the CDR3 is TGTGCCAGCAGCGCGGGGTACAATGAGCAGTTCTTC. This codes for CASSAGYNEQFF. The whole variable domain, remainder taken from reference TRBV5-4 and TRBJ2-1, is ETGVTQSPTHLIKTRGQQVTLRCSSQSGHNTVSWYQQALGQGPQFIFQYYREEENGRGNFPPRFSGLQFPNYSSELNVNALELDDSALYLCASSAGYNEQFFGPGTRLTVL.